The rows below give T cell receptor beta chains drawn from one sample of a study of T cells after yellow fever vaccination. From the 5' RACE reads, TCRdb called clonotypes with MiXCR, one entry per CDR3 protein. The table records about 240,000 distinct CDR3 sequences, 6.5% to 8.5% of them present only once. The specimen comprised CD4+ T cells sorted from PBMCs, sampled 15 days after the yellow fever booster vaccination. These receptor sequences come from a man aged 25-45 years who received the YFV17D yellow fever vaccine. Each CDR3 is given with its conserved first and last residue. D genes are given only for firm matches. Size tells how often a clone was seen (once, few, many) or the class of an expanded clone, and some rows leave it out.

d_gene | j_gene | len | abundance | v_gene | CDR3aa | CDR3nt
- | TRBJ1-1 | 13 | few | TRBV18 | CASREGMNTEAFF | TGTGCCAGCCGGGAGGGAATGAACACTGAAGCTTTCTTT
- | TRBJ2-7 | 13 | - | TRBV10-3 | CANSTYGVDEQYF | TGTGCCAACAGTACCTACGGGGTCGACGAGCAGTACTTC
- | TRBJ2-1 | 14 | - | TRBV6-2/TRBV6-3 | CASSLALPYNEQFF | TGTGCCAGCAGTCTAGCGCTCCCCTACAATGAGCAGTTCTTC
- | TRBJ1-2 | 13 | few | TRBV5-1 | CASSLSVTYGYTF | TGCGCCAGCAGCTTGTCAGTTACCTATGGCTACACCTTC
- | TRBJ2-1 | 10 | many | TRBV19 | CASGRVEQFF | TGTGCCAGTGGACGCGTTGAGCAGTTCTTC
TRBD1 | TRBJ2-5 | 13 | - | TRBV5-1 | CASSTDRQETQYF | TGCGCCAGCAGCACGGACAGGCAAGAGACCCAGTACTTC
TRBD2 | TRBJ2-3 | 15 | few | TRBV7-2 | CASSSEGGRADTQYF | TGTGCCAGCAGCTCAGAGGGCGGGAGGGCAGATACGCAGTATTTT
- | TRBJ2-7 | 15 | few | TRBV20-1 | CSARVSAAGHYEQYF | TGCAGTGCTAGAGTTTCCGCGGCCGGACACTACGAGCAGTACTTC
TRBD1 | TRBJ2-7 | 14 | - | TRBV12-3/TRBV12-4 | CASSGTGLSYEQYF | TGTGCCAGCAGTGGGACAGGGTTATCCTACGAGCAGTACTTC
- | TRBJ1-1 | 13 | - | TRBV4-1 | CASSQDGGTEAFF | TGCGCCAGCAGCCAAGATGGGGGCACTGAAGCTTTCTTT
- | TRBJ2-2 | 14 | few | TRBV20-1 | CSASSAENTGELFF | TGCAGTGCTAGTTCGGCGGAGAACACCGGGGAGCTGTTTTTT
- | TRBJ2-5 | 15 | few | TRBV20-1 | CSAYPSGRLTETQYF | TGCAGTGCCTACCCCTCAGGGCGACTGACCGAGACCCAGTACTTC
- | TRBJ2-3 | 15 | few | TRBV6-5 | CASRLHSSEADTQYF | TGTGCCAGCAGGTTACACTCCTCGGAAGCAGATACGCAGTATTTT
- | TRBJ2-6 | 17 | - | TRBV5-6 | CASSLVGAHSGANVLTF | TGTGCCAGCAGCTTGGTTGGGGCGCACTCTGGGGCCAACGTCCTGACTTTC
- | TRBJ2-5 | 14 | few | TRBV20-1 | CSAREIRAQETQYF | TGCAGTGCTAGAGAAATAAGAGCACAAGAGACCCAGTACTTC
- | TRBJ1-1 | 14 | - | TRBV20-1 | CSASSGAATTEAFF | TGCAGTGCTAGCTCCGGGGCGGCGACGACTGAAGCTTTCTTT
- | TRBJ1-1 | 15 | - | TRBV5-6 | CASSLIRGGNTEAFF | TGTGCCAGCAGCTTGATTAGGGGGGGGAACACTGAAGCTTTCTTT
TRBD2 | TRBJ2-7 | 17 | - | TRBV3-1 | CASSRWREAVPSGGQYF | TGTGCCAGCAGCCGCTGGCGGGAGGCGGTCCCTTCCGGAGGGCAGTACTTC
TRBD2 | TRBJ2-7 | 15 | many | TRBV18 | CASSPQSSGSGEQYF | TGTGCCAGCTCACCACAGTCTAGCGGGAGTGGTGAGCAGTACTTC
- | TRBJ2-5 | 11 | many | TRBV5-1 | CASSFEETQYF | TGCGCCAGCAGCTTTGAAGAGACCCAGTACTTC
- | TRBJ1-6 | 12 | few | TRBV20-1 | CSAGTYNSPLHF | TGCAGTGCTGGGACCTATAATTCACCCCTCCACTTT
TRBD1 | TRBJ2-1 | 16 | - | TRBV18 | CVSSPSGQGTLNEQFF | TGTGTCAGCTCACCATCGGGACAGGGGACTCTCAATGAGCAGTTCTTC
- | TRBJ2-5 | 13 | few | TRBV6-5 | CASSSVRGETQYF | TGTGCCAGCAGTTCTGTTAGAGGAGAGACCCAGTACTTC
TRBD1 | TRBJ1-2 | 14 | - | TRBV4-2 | CASSQVDRGNGYTF | TGTGCCAGCAGCCAGGTCGACAGGGGGAATGGCTACACCTTC
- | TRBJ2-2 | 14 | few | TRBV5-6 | CASSRGGSTGELFF | TGTGCCAGCAGTCGGGGAGGTAGCACCGGGGAGCTGTTTTTT
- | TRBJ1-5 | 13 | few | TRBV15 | CARIDKDNQPQHF | TGTGCCAGGATAGACAAGGACAATCAGCCCCAGCATTTT
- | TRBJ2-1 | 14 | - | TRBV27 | CASTLGVGYNEQFF | TGTGCCAGCACTCTAGGGGTGGGATACAATGAGCAGTTCTTC
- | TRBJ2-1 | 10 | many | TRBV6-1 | CASAEDEQFF | TGTGCCAGCGCAGAGGATGAGCAGTTCTTC
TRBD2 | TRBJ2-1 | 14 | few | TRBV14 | CASSLGTSINEQFF | TGTGCCAGCAGCCTTGGGACTAGTATAAATGAGCAGTTCTTC
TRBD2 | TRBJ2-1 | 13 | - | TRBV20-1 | CSAVSGSRNEQFF | TGCAGTGCTGTTAGCGGGAGTCGCAATGAGCAGTTCTTC
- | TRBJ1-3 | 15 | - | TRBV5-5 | CASSFRADSGNTIYF | TGTGCCAGCAGCTTTCGGGCCGACTCTGGAAACACCATATATTTT
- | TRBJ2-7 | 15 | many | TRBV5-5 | CASSLPGTGTYEQYF | TGTGCCAGCAGCCTCCCCGGGACGGGAACCTACGAGCAGTACTTC